Sequencing of this T cell receptor (beta chain) was carried out in a study of T cell responses to AZD1222 COVID-19 vaccine. General study findings and limits: Within unmutated variant regions lay the reported targets of nearly half of spike-specific TCRs.

Germline assignment: CDR1 SNHLY and CDR2 FYNNEI. V was trimmed by 1 base and J by 4 bases, leaving 5 bases between them. The CDR3 contains 13 residues. As for this clone: Its antigen is currently unknown. The sample carries other DNA sequences with the same CDR3.

Assay: immunoSEQ multiplex PCR; the TCRdb copy retains only in-frame clones and omits some. This table holds about 130,000 clones, around nine tenths found once. The TCR sequence derives from an adult in good health. Sequencing used peripheral blood, obtained on day 0 of AZD1222 vaccination. The chain links TRBV2 to TRBJ1-3; D remains unclear. The CDR3 reads CASSEGGGNTIYF. The CDR3 region has the DNA TGTGCCAGCAGTGAAGGTGGGGGAAACACCATATATTTT.